Listed below are T cell receptor beta chains from one sample, sequenced in a study of identical twins. Each CDR3 protein gets one entry after TCRdb re-called the 5' RACE reads with MiXCR. The sample yields roughly 230,000 distinct CDR3 sequences, roughly 8.7% seen once. This sample was shared with a second study, whose subject was yellow fever vaccine responses in identical twins.

Sequences were obtained from CD8+ T cells sorted from blood. The receptors here all came from a woman younger than 30 in good health. The CDR3 runs from the conserved cysteine through the conserved F or W.

v_call cdr3_aa
TRBV5-1 CASSPGLAGRELFF
TRBV4-1 CASSQDTGVYNEQFF
TRBV5-1 CASSLANWGSNTGELFF
TRBV7-9 CASSLLSGPQETQYF
TRBV5-1 CASSLEAGGTTEAFF
TRBV24-1 CATSDGDSGTGVYEQYF
TRBV7-9 CASSFLGTVYNEQFF
TRBV6-5 CASSYALDQETQYF
TRBV27 CASIPRWGANQPQHF
TRBV10-3 CAISELPGLAGSDYNEQFF
TRBV2 CASSGGRDTYQETQYF
TRBV7-9 CASSLPAGYEQYF
TRBV7-9 CASSPRESGDEQFF
TRBV28 CASSLTGSEEDEQYF
TRBV12-3/TRBV12-4 CASSSPEGTTNYEQYF
TRBV5-1 CASSESLAGAYNEQFF
TRBV5-6 CASSMGIGPYEQYF
TRBV25-1 CASGLNPNEQFF
TRBV4-3 CASSPEGAGSYNEQFF
TRBV2 CASRADRLKLFF
TRBV4-1 CASSQESIFVDEQFF
TRBV12-3/TRBV12-4 CASSLLAGDPETQYF
TRBV4-3 CASSQDVQGWYEQYF
TRBV19 CASSIIAGAVSDNEQFF
TRBV4-3 CASSHGTGGGETQYF